One T cell receptor beta chain is described in this entry. Its antigen is undetermined. Antigen-specific CD4+ T cells were expanded (with viral peptide pools) by the ViraFEST assay ahead of sequencing. Once cultured for roughly nine days, the cells underwent separation to obtain CD4+ T cells. Vaccine recipients had no previous SARS-CoV-2 infection; their nucleocapsid antibodies were negative. It was with about 10 IU/ml IL-2 and roughly 9.2 ug/ml peptides that around 1.8 million PBMC per well were cultured. This sample was included in a study of vaccination effects on CD4 cells after COVID-19. At the level of the study: As their vaccination, participants received two doses of either BNT162b2 or mRNA-1273. Regarding the study as a whole: The study found marked clonal contraction of infection- and vaccine-induced clones late after vaccination.

Some clones are missing from TCRdb's copy, which holds only in-frame ones; the method was immunoSEQ multiplex PCR. The sample yields tens of thousands of clones, approximately 76% seen once. The CDR3 runs to 19 residues. V dropped 1 base and J dropped 9; count of bases not matched to a gene: 19. The germline CDR1 and CDR2 sequences are LGHNA and YNFKEQ. The chain carries TRBV4-2 and TRBJ2-1; 9 nucleotides align to TRBD2. The clonotype was recovered from a human donor who received a COVID-19 vaccine. The sample in question was CD4+ T cells from PBMCs cultured with HCoV-NL63 spike peptides, obtained before COVID-19 vaccination. CDR3 bases: TGTGCCAGCAGCCAAGTGTTTCGTCCTAGCGGGGACCGGAGGAGTGAGCAGTTCTTC. This gives the protein CASSQVFRPSGDRRSEQFF.